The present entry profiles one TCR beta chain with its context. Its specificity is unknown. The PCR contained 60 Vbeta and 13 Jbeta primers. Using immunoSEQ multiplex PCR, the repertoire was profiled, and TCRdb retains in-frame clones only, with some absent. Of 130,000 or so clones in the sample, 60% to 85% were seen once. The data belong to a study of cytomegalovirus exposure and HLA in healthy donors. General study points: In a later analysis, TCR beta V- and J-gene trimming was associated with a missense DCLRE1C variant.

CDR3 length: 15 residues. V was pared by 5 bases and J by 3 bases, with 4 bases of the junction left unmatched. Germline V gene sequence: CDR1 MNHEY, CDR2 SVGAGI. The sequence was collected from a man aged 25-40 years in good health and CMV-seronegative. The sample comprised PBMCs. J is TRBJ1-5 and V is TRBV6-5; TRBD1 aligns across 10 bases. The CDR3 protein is CASSRDRGDNQPQHF. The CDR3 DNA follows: TGTGCCAGCAGTCGGGACAGGGGAGACAATCAGCCCCAGCATTTT.